This record concerns one T cell receptor beta chain sequence. This sample was taken from a study of cytomegalovirus exposure and HLA in healthy donors. In the study overall: One earlier analysis, a look at some 180 million T cells, found almost 120 million unique TCR beta sequences.

The PCR made use of 60 Vbeta and 13 Jbeta primers. Measured with immunoSEQ multiplex PCR; TCRdb has only the in-frame clones, and not every one. The sample carries around 200,000 clones, around 75% recorded once. Input material: PBMCs. This receptor was taken from a woman under 40 in good health and CMV-seropositive.

The CDR3 nucleotides read TGTGCCAGCAGCACAAGAGTGAGGACAGATACGCAGCATTTT. This sequence encodes CASSTRVRTDTQHF. This rearrangement joins TRBV28 to TRBJ2-3, with a weak D call TRBD1 (6 bases). The J call may be wrong; the DNA end is better matched by TRBJ1-5. The CDR3 covers 14 residues. Germline V gene lookup returns CDR1 MDHEN and CDR2 SYDVKM.